The next 31 T cell receptor beta chains were all read from a single sample in a study of Graves' ophthalmopathy and Graves' hyperthyroidism. RNA transcripts provided the template for amplifying TCR beta CDR3 regions. Second-round multiplex PCR came after a first-round RT-PCR that employed HTBI primers. In TCRdb, the multiplex PCR reads were re-called with MiXCR into one record per CDR3 protein. The sample has 200,000 to 300,000 distinct CDR3 sequences; around 45% are singletons. The specimen sequenced was peripheral blood. The receptors were sampled from an adult man with Graves' ophthalmopathy.

This chain connects TRBV5-1 to TRBJ2-7; 9 bases align to TRBD1. CDR1 SGHRS and CDR2 YFSETQ come from the germline V gene. The CDR3 covers 15 residues. V dropped 4 bases and J dropped 4; count of bases not matched to a gene: 9. The CDR3 DNA sequence: TGCGCCAGCAGCATCTACAGGGGGCTGGCGTACGAGCAGTACTTC. Translated, it gives CASSIYRGLAYEQYF.

The chain couples TRBV5-5 to TRBJ2-3; TRBD1 matches 7 bases. Germline V gene data show CDR1 as SGHKS and CDR2 as YYEKEE (reference sequence). The V and J ends lost 0 bases and 1 base, in that order; junction bases with no gene match: 2. The CDR3 is 15 residues long. CDR3 nucleotide sequence: TGTGCCAGCAGCTTGGATACAGGGGGCACAGATACGCAGTATTTT. This codes for CASSLDTGGTDTQYF.

This chain joins TRBV12-3 or TRBV12-4 and TRBJ1-5; a weak D match, TRBD1 (5 bases). V was pared by 4 bases and J by 5 bases, with 15 bases between. This CDR3 has 15 amino acids. The CDR3 DNA reads as TGTGCCAGCAGTTCCCCGGGAGCAGGGCATCAGCCCCAGCATTTT. Its translation is CASSSPGAGHQPQHF.

About this clonotype: The junction departs from the called germline gene at one end, perhaps through a read error. The genes are TRBV30 and TRBJ2-7, with 9 bases lining up with TRBD2. There are 15 residues in the CDR3. The germline V gene encodes CDR1 GTSNPN and CDR2 SVGIG (reference sequence). The CDR3 region has the DNA TGTGCCTGGAGTCGCCTTAGCGGGAGTTTAGCCGAGCAGCACTTC. Residues: CAWSRLSGSLAEQHF.

The V and J genes are TRBV15 and TRBJ1-1; tentative D call: TRBD1 (6 bases). The CDR3 has 15 residues. Trimming took 0 bases from V and 7 from J, leaving 15 bases between them. Looked up from germline, CDR1 is LNHNV and CDR2 is YYDKDF (reference sequence). The CDR3 is CATSRDPTGGGEAFF. The CDR3 DNA is TGTGCCACCAGCAGAGACCCGACAGGAGGAGGTGAAGCTTTCTTT.

This clonotype was counted once. This rearrangement joins TRBV7-8 to TRBJ1-1; TRBD1 matches 7 bases. V was pared by 6 bases and J by 4 bases, with 8 bases of the junction left unmatched. Germline CDR1 is SGHVS and CDR2 is FQNEAQ. This CDR3 comprises 14 residues. The chain's CDR3 is CASRPDRVSTEAFF. CDR3 in DNA: TGTGCCAGCAGACCAGACAGGGTCTCCACTGAAGCTTTCTTT.

A remark on this clonotype: The junction does not match germline at one end; this may be a read error. This rearrangement joins TRBV4-1 to TRBJ2-7, with D unclear. Germline V gene data show CDR1 as MGHRA and CDR2 as YSYEKL. The CDR3 spans 14 residues. Here the CDR3 reads CASSQDLASYEQYF. Here the CDR3 DNA reads TGTGCCAGCAGCCAAGATCTGGCCAGCTACGAGCAGTACTTC.

This chain links TRBV7-3 with TRBJ1-5; tentatively, D is TRBD1 (5 bases). Deletions cut 5 bases from V and 15 bases from J, with 23 bases between. Germline V gives CDR1 SGHTA, CDR2 FQGTGA. The CDR3 runs 14 residues. The CDR3 reads CASSLLGGTNTGHF. The CDR3 DNA sequence: TGTGCCAGCAGCCTCCTCGGGGGGACCAACACCGGGCATTTT. The full variable domain, completed using reference TRBV7-3 and TRBJ1-5, is GAGVSQTPSNKVTEKGKYVELRCDPISGHTALYWYRQSLGQGPEFLIYFQGTGAADDSGLPNDRFFAVRPEGSVSTLKIQRTERGDSAVYLCASSLLGGTNTGHFGDGTRLSIL.

V and J are TRBV6-5 and TRBJ2-5; 8 bases match TRBD2. With 6 bases clipped from V and 5 bases from J, the junction kept 11 bases outside the gene matches. The V gene's germline CDR1 is MNHEY and CDR2 SVGAGI. The CDR3 is made up of 15 amino acids. CDR3 sequence: CASSLGSSGVETQYF. In DNA form, the CDR3 reads TGTGCCAGCAGCTTAGGAAGTAGCGGGGTTGAGACCCAGTACTTC.

The rearrangement links TRBV28 to TRBJ1-2; D remains unclear. The CDR3 runs to 12 residues. From germline, CDR1 is MDHEN and CDR2 SYDVKM. Trimming shortened V by 7 bases and J by 3 bases, and 9 bases separated the two germline ends. The CDR3 protein is CASTSSDYGYTF. DNA for the CDR3: TGTGCCAGCACCTCGAGTGACTATGGCTACACCTTC.

The chain combines TRBV20-1 with TRBJ2-3; the match to TRBD2 covers 8 bases. Germline V gene sequence: CDR1 DFQATT, CDR2 SNEGSKA (reference sequence). The CDR3 has 16 amino acids. J gave up 0 bases and V 1 base, and 6 bases lay outside the gene matches. The CDR3 bases are TGCAGTGCTAGAGGCCCTAGCGGGTCTAGCACAGATACGCAGTATTTT. Translation: CSARGPSGSSTDTQYF.

The chain combines TRBV20-1 with TRBJ2-1; 10 nucleotides agree with TRBD2. Germline CDR1 reads DFQATT; CDR2 reads SNEGSKA (reference sequence). The CDR3 is made up of 13 amino acids. The V and J ends lost 5 bases and 10 bases, in that order; junction bases with no gene match: 8. The CDR3 spells CSALAGATREQFF. DNA of the CDR3: TGCAGTGCTCTAGCGGGAGCTACAAGGGAGCAGTTCTTC.

V gene TRBV28 combines with J gene TRBJ2-7, with TRBD1 identical over 8 bases. With 5 bases clipped from V and 4 bases from J, the junction kept 13 bases outside the gene matches. The CDR3 runs to 16 residues. From germline, CDR1 is MDHEN and CDR2 SYDVKM. In nucleotides, the CDR3 is TGTGCCAGCAGTCCACCGGGGCAGGGGGCTGGTTACGAGCAGTACTTC. This codes for CASSPPGQGAGYEQYF.

The chain employs TRBV7-9 and TRBJ1-3; D is unclear. V was trimmed by 5 bases and J by 4 bases, leaving 15 bases between them. The CDR3 has 15 amino acids. Germline CDR1 SEHNR, CDR2 FQNEAQ (reference sequence). CDR3 in DNA: TGTGCCAGCAGCCCTTATAATCCCACCGGAAACACCATATATTTT. It yields the protein CASSPYNPTGNTIYF. The full variable domain, its missing parts supplied by reference TRBV7-9 and TRBJ1-3, is DTGVSQNPRHKITKRGQNVTFRCDPISEHNRLYWYRQTLGQGPEFLTYFQNEAQLEKSRLLSDRFSAERPKGSFSTLEIQRTEQGDSAMYLCASSPYNPTGNTIYFGEGSWLTVV.

This chain uses TRBV20-1 with TRBJ2-7; D may be TRBD1 (6 bases). Germline lookup yields CDR1 DFQATT and CDR2 SNEGSKA (reference sequence). The V end lost 2 bases, the J end lost 4 bases, and 9 bases lay between the germline ends. The CDR3 runs 12 residues. The CDR3: CSARHTGYEQYF. For the CDR3, the DNA is TGCAGTGCTAGACACACAGGGTACGAGCAGTACTTC.

This clonotype was counted only a few times. The V gene is TRBV20-1, the J gene TRBJ2-7; TRBD2 aligns across 7 bases. Germline CDR1 reads DFQATT; CDR2 reads SNEGSKA (reference sequence). V gave up 1 base and J gave up 0 bases; unmatched junction bases: 3. The CDR3 is 14 amino acids. The CDR3 loop reads CSARVASGSYEQYF. In DNA, the CDR3 is TGCAGTGCTAGAGTAGCTAGCGGCTCCTACGAGCAGTACTTC.

This clonotype is a singleton in its sample. The V gene is TRBV7-9, the J gene TRBJ2-2; D remains unclear. The germline V gene encodes CDR1 SEHNR and CDR2 FQNEAQ (reference sequence). The CDR3 is 14 amino acids. V lost 2 bases and J 4 bases, leaving 8 bases between the germline ends. In nucleotides, the CDR3 is TGTGCCAGCAGCTTAATCGGTGGCACCGGGGAGCTGTTTTTT. Translated, it gives CASSLIGGTGELFF.

The J gene is TRBJ2-7, the V gene TRBV14; D possibly uses TRBD1 or TRBD2 (5 bases each). The CDR3 has 13 residues. V shed 1 base and J shed 10 bases, with 14 bases lying between them. In germline, CDR1 is SGHDN, CDR2 FVKESK. CDR3 sequence reads: CASSQGFRGEQYF. As DNA, the CDR3 is TGTGCCAGCAGCCAAGGATTCCGGGGCGAACAGTACTTC. The full variable domain, completed using reference TRBV14 and TRBJ2-7, is EAGVTQFPSHSVIEKGQTVTLRCDPISGHDNLYWYRRVMGKEIKFLLHFVKESKQDESGMPNNRFLAERTGGTYSTLKVQPAELEDSGVYFCASSQGFRGEQYFGPGTRLTVT.

The V and J genes are TRBV7-3 and TRBJ2-5, with TRBD2 matching over 11 bases. Trimming took 5 bases from V and 0 from J; bases not matched to a gene: 8. The CDR3 contains 17 residues. Germline V lookup: CDR1 SGHTA, CDR2 FQGTGA. The CDR3 DNA reads as TGTGCCAGCAGCCGAATGACTAGCGGGGTGTACCAAGAGACCCAGTACTTC. This sequence encodes CASSRMTSGVYQETQYF.

The V call is TRBV10-3, the J call TRBJ2-7, with D maybe TRBD2 (6 bases). V was pared by 11 bases and J by 1 base, with 12 bases between. Germline V gene sequence: CDR1 ENHRY, CDR2 SYGVKD. The CDR3 sequence is 12 residues long. CDR3 amino acids: CAAGRRSYEQYF. CDR3 coding DNA: TGTGCCGCGGGACGTCGGTCCTACGAGCAGTACTTC.

The chain uses TRBV9 and TRBJ1-2, with D possibly matching TRBD1 (5 bases). Germline V gives CDR1 SGDLS, CDR2 YYNGEE. CDR3 length: 14 residues. V was trimmed by 5 bases and J by 7 bases, leaving 18 bases between them. CDR3 coding DNA: TGTGCCAGCAGTTACAATTCGGGGGGAGTTGGCTACACCTTC. Translating gives CASSYNSGGVGYTF. The whole variable domain, filled in from reference TRBV9 and TRBJ1-2, reads DSGVTQTPKHLITATGQRVTLRCSPRSGDLSVYWYQQSLDQGLQFLIQYYNGEERAKGNILERFSAQQFPDLHSELNLSSLELGDSALYFCASSYNSGGVGYTFGSGTRLTVV.

This clonotype came up a few times. This chain joins TRBV20-1 and TRBJ2-7, with 8 bases fitting TRBD2. The trim removed 1 base at V and 5 bases at J, leaving 13 bases unmatched. Germline lookup yields CDR1 DFQATT and CDR2 SNEGSKA (reference sequence). This CDR3 has 16 residues. CDR3 in DNA: TGCAGTGCTAGAGCGGGACTAGAATCGGGATCTGACGAGCAGTACTTC. Translated, it gives CSARAGLESGSDEQYF.

J is TRBJ1-2 and V is TRBV9; 8 bases line up with TRBD1. Trimming cost V 3 bases and J 3 bases; bases outside gene matches: 4. CDR1 and CDR2 from the germline V gene are SGDLS and YYNGEE. This CDR3 is 14 amino acids long. CDR3 coding DNA: TGTGCCAGCAGCGAAGGACAGGGCGACTATGGCTACACCTTC. Translation: CASSEGQGDYGYTF. Based on the CDR3 plus reference TRBV9 and TRBJ1-2, the full variable domain is DSGVTQTPKHLITATGQRVTLRCSPRSGDLSVYWYQQSLDQGLQFLIQYYNGEERAKGNILERFSAQQFPDLHSELNLSSLELGDSALYFCASSEGQGDYGYTFGSGTRLTVV.

Details on this clonotype: A junction boundary mismatches the germline segment, possibly from a read error. CDR3 loop: CAISERQLAASTDTQYF. CDR3 bases: TGTGCCATCAGTGAGCGACAACTAGCGGCGAGCACAGATACGCAGTATTTT. The V and J genes are TRBV6-1 and TRBJ2-3, with 8 bases matching TRBD2. CDR3 length equals 17 residues. CDR1 is MNHNS and CDR2 is SASEGT in the germline V gene.

This CDR3 is CSARDTANDGYTF. The CDR3 DNA sequence: TGCAGTGCTAGAGATACTGCCAACGATGGCTACACCTTC. The rearrangement links TRBV20-1 to TRBJ1-2; D not resolved. The CDR3 runs 13 residues. V lost 0 bases and J lost 6, with 11 bases in between. Looked up from germline, CDR1 is DFQATT and CDR2 is SNEGSKA (reference sequence).

This chain uses TRBV7-8 with TRBJ2-7, with D perhaps matching TRBD2 (5 bases). This CDR3 spans 13 amino acids. The V and J ends lost 3 bases and 5 bases respectively, with 11 bases between them. CDR1 is SGHVS, CDR2 FQNEAQ, per germline. In DNA, the CDR3 is TGTGCCAGCAGCTTCTCGGGGTTTCACGAGCAGTACTTC. Protein product: CASSFSGFHEQYF.

The chain is built from TRBV9 and TRBJ1-5; D uncertain. Germline V CDR1 and CDR2: SGDLS, YYNGEE. This CDR3 has 11 residues. V was trimmed by 5 bases and J by 9 bases, leaving 9 bases between them. The CDR3, as DNA: TGTGCCAGCAGAGAACGGTGGCCCCAGCATTTT. This sequence encodes CASRERWPQHF.

This rearrangement joins TRBV12-3 or TRBV12-4 to TRBJ1-4; D unclear. V was clipped by 2 bases and J by 7 bases, with 17 bases between them. The length of the CDR3 is 16 residues. The CDR3 DNA reads as TGTGCCAGCAGTTTATTGGAACAATACTACTCTGAAAAACTGTTTTTT. Residues: CASSLLEQYYSEKLFF.

V and J are TRBV6-5 and TRBJ1-1; 7 bases are shared with TRBD1. With V trimmed by 6 bases and J by 0 bases, 7 bases remained unmatched. CDR3 length equals 15 residues. Germline lookup yields CDR1 MNHEY and CDR2 SVGAGI. CDR3 protein: CASRIGGSLNTEAFF. The CDR3 bases are TGTGCCAGCAGGATAGGGGGCAGCTTGAACACTGAAGCTTTCTTT.

The V gene is TRBV7-6, the J gene TRBJ2-7, with 7 bases lining up with TRBD2. Germline V gene sequence: CDR1 SGHVS, CDR2 FNYEAQ. J was trimmed by 5 bases and V by 5 bases; bases with no gene match: 12. This CDR3 has 15 amino acids. The CDR3 DNA follows: TGTGCCAGCAGCCGACCGGGCGGGAGCTTCAACGAGCAGTACTTC. It codes for CASSRPGGSFNEQYF.

The chain uses TRBV29-1 and TRBJ1-2, with D unclear. CDR1 is SQVTM and CDR2 is ANQGSEA in the germline V gene. The CDR3 contains 13 residues. V lost 3 bases, J lost 0 bases, and 8 bases lay in between. The CDR3 here is CSVEASSNYGYTF. For the CDR3, the DNA is TGCAGCGTTGAGGCTTCTTCTAACTATGGCTACACCTTC.